This TCR beta chain was retrieved from a study of blood T cell repertoires in COVID-19. As for the study in general: The United States, Italy and Spain provided the acute and convalescent COVID-19 samples. T cells, B-cell-depleted T cells, or PBMCs provided the cDNA or gDNA that served as material.

The V and J ends lost 4 bases and 5 bases, in that order; junction bases with no gene match: 3. Germline-derived CDR1 and CDR2 are SGDLS and YYNGEE. The CDR3 has 13 amino acids. In the original workflow: Nucleated cell counts were estimated from reference gene primer amplification. TCRdb keeps only in-frame clones here, not all; method: immunoSEQ multiplex PCR. V and J calls and clone size are as listed in that table; D and trimming were resolved from the DNA. This sample has around 65,000 clones, with 81% found just once. The rearrangement joins TRBV9 to TRBJ1-5; 7 nucleotides match TRBD1. Input material: peripheral blood. The sequence derives from an elderly man with acute or convalescent COVID-19. The CDR3 sequence is CASSSQGYQPQHF. The CDR3 DNA is TGTGCCAGCAGCTCACAGGGGTATCAGCCCCAGCATTTT.